The 19 T cell receptor beta chains below come from one sample, sequenced in a study of regulatory T cells in long-lasting Graves disease. Investigators prepared the TCR beta libraries by applying iRepertoire HTBI primers and Arm-PCR of CDR3 regions. TCRdb ran MiXCR on the multiplex PCR reads and lists one entry per CDR3 protein. The sample shows fewer than 400,000 distinct CDR3 sequences, about a sixth of them seen only once. As for time point: newly diagnosed GD, antithyroid drugs for less than 3 months. RNA isolated from PBMCs was used to make the TCR library. Material: peripheral blood mononuclear cells (PBMCs), obtained at new diagnosis, from a patient treated with antithyroid drugs. Every receptor here comes from a female donor with Graves disease.

In this sample, this clonotype turned up once. A read error is likely here: a far larger clone is one base away. The gene calls are TRBV10-3 and TRBJ2-4; 9 bases are shared with TRBD2. The CDR3 totals 15 residues. V dropped 3 bases and J dropped 13; count of bases not matched to a gene: 13. CDR1 and CDR2 (germline): ENHRY, SYGVKD. The CDR3 nucleotides are TGTGCCATCAGTGACCTAGCGGGACGGATCGCTGAGCAGTACTTC. Protein: CAISDLAGRIAEQYF.

V and J are TRBV19 and TRBJ2-7; the match to TRBD2 covers 8 bases. Germline V lookup: CDR1 LNHDA, CDR2 SQIVND (reference sequence). CDR3 length: 15 residues. V dropped 3 bases and J dropped 3; count of bases not matched to a gene: 7. The CDR3 nucleotides read TGTGCCAGTAGTATGGGGCCTGCGGGAGGCTACGAGCAGTACTTC. It yields the protein CASSMGPAGGYEQYF.

This clonotype has a count of ten or more. The chain recombines TRBV28 with TRBJ1-2, with 10 positions matching TRBD1. The V gene's germline CDR1 is MDHEN and CDR2 SYDVKM. The CDR3 spans 13 residues. V shed 11 bases and J 6 bases; nucleotides not matched to a gene: 9. CDR3 DNA sequence: TGTGCCTGGGGGGGACAGGGGAGGAATGGCTACACCTTC. Its protein product is CAWGGQGRNGYTF.

In this sample, this clonotype turned up many times. J is TRBJ2-1 and V is TRBV19, with 8 nucleotides matching TRBD2. The J segment lost 0 bases and the V segment lost 5 bases, leaving 6 bases of the junction unmatched. The CDR3 extends over 16 amino acids. In germline, CDR1 is LNHDA, CDR2 SQIVND (reference sequence). CDR3 protein: CASSRDGRASYNEQFF. In DNA form, the CDR3 reads TGTGCCAGTAGTCGCGACGGGAGGGCCTCCTACAATGAGCAGTTCTTC.

This chain connects TRBV19 to TRBJ1-2; the D gene is possibly TRBD1 (5 bases). The CDR3 totals 13 residues. V was trimmed by 3 bases and J by 7 bases, leaving 12 bases between them. Germline V gives CDR1 LNHDA, CDR2 SQIVND (reference sequence). CDR3 DNA sequence: TGTGCCAGTAGTATGTCAGGGTCTACTGGCTACACCTTC. Amino acid sequence: CASSMSGSTGYTF. Drawing the rest from reference TRBV19 and TRBJ1-2, the complete variable domain is DGGITQSPKYLFRKEGQNVTLSCEQNLNHDAMYWYRQDPGQGLRLIYYSQIVNDFQKGDIAEGYSVSREKKESFPLTVTSAQKNPTAFYLCASSMSGSTGYTFGSGTRLTVV.

This clonotype was counted many times. The J gene is TRBJ2-1, the V gene TRBV18; the D gene is possibly TRBD2 (7 bases). The CDR3 loop spans 13 amino acids. With 3 bases removed from V and 14 bases from J, the gap between germline ends came to 17 bases. Germline V gene sequence: CDR1 KGHSH, CDR2 LQKENI. CDR3 nucleotides: TGTGCCAGCTCACCCCCAGGGGCGGGAGAGGAGTTCTTC. This translates into CASSPPGAGEEFF.

Remarks on this clonotype: This may stem from a read error, because a much larger clone lies one nucleotide away. This rearrangement joins TRBV6-1 to TRBJ2-7, with 9 bases identical to TRBD2. CDR3 length: 15 amino acids. The germline gives CDR1 MNHNS, CDR2 SASEGT. CDR3 amino acids: CAGSASTSGSYEQYF. CDR3 sequence (DNA): TGTGCCGGCAGTGCCTCGACTAGCGGCTCCTACGAGCAGTACTTC.

This clonotype has at least ten counts. The chain employs TRBV27 and TRBJ2-1, with 10 positions matching TRBD1. CDR1 is MNHEY and CDR2 is SMNVEV in the germline V gene (reference sequence). V lost 8 bases to trimming and J lost 9 bases; unmatched junction nucleotides: 22. The CDR3 extends over 18 amino acids. Here the CDR3 DNA reads TGTGCCAGCCGTAATCGCCCCGGGACAGGGGTCAGGAGGCTTGAGCAGTTCTTC. The encoded protein is CASRNRPGTGVRRLEQFF.

There are many counts of this clonotype. The chain links TRBV30 to TRBJ1-2; TRBD1 matches at 7 bases. The V and J ends lost 1 base and 3 bases, in that order; junction bases with no gene match: 14. The CDR3 is 17 amino acids. CDR1 GTSNPN and CDR2 SVGIG come from the germline V gene (reference sequence). CDR3 sequence: CAWSAPSGGGGYYGYTF. The CDR3 DNA is TGTGCCTGGAGTGCACCCTCAGGGGGAGGGGGCTACTATGGCTACACCTTC.

V and J are TRBV27 and TRBJ1-1; TRBD1 is a possible D gene (5 bases). In germline, CDR1 is MNHEY, CDR2 SMNVEV (reference sequence). Deletions cut 4 bases from V and 10 bases from J, with 16 bases between. The CDR3 sequence is 13 residues long. The CDR3 sequence is CASSSSGFLGAFF. The CDR3 bases are TGTGCCAGCAGTTCTTCAGGGTTCTTGGGAGCTTTCTTT.

This sequence joins TRBV9 and TRBJ2-3, with unresolved D. In germline, CDR1 is SGDLS, CDR2 YYNGEE. The V end lost 4 bases, the J end lost 1 base, and 13 bases lay between the germline ends. This CDR3 contains 15 residues. CDR3 sequence reads: CASSNSNTGTDTQYF. CDR3 bases: TGTGCCAGCAGCAACTCCAATACCGGCACAGATACGCAGTATTTT.

With regard to this clonotype: A far bigger clonotype differs at one base, so this is likely a read error. J is TRBJ1-1 and V is TRBV6-1; 7 bases are a match to TRBD1. This CDR3 region has 13 residues. In germline, CDR1 is MNHNS, CDR2 SASEGT. CDR3: CGSSETGVTEAFF. CDR3 bases: TGTGGCAGCAGTGAAACAGGGGTTACTGAAGCTTTCTTT.

This clonotype occurred many times. The CDR3 loop reads CASSPLTGVGEKLFF. Here the CDR3 DNA reads TGTGCCAGCTCACCACTGACAGGGGTTGGTGAAAAACTGTTTTTT. The chain links TRBV18 to TRBJ1-4; 8 bases match TRBD1. After removal of 1 base from V and 7 bases from J, the junction contained 5 bases not matched to a gene. Germline V lookup: CDR1 KGHSH, CDR2 LQKENI. The CDR3 runs to 15 residues.

The chain recombines TRBV12-3 or TRBV12-4 with TRBJ2-7; 8 nucleotides agree with TRBD1. After removal of 8 bases from V and 6 bases from J, the junction contained 15 bases not matched to a gene. This CDR3 spans 15 amino acids. The CDR3 loop reads CASSPKDRVNGEQYF. CDR3 DNA sequence: TGTGCCAGCTCACCAAAGGACAGGGTTAATGGCGAGCAGTACTTC.

This clonotype was picked up many times. The CDR3 coding sequence is TGTGCCAGCAGCGAAACGCCTAGCGGGGTTGTGAGTGAGCAGTTCTTC. It specifies CASSETPSGVVSEQFF. The chain links TRBV6-1 to TRBJ2-1, with 9 bases that match TRBD2. The CDR3 consists of 16 residues. With V trimmed by 6 bases and J by 9 bases, 15 bases remained unmatched. Germline V lookup: CDR1 MNHNS, CDR2 SASEGT.

This clonotype was observed a few times. This chain connects TRBV6-2 or TRBV6-3 to TRBJ2-1, with 8 bases that match TRBD2. CDR3 size: 19 residues. Unmatched junction bases numbered 17, after V lost 7 bases and J lost 0 bases. Germline V gene lookup returns CDR1 MNHEY and CDR2 SVGEGT. CDR3 DNA: TGTGCCAGCATTAAACGGGCTAGCGGGTCTCTCAGCTCCTACAATGAGCAGTTCTTC. Its translation is CASIKRASGSLSSYNEQFF.

This clonotype came up many times. The chain employs TRBV12-3 or TRBV12-4 and TRBJ1-6, with TRBD1 as a possible D gene (5 bases). The CDR3 runs 16 residues. The V end lost 5 bases, the J end lost 6 bases, and 17 bases lay between the germline ends. The CDR3 is CASSRRDSSRNSPLHF. Here the CDR3 DNA reads TGTGCCAGCAGTCGTCGGGACTCAAGCCGTAATTCACCCCTCCACTTT.

This clonotype was counted at least ten times. The chain carries TRBV6-2 or TRBV6-3 and TRBJ2-5; either TRBD1 or TRBD2 may fit D (6 bases each). The germline CDR1 and CDR2 sequences are MNHEY and SVGEGT. The length of the CDR3 is 13 residues. With 7 bases removed from V and 4 bases from J, the gap between germline ends came to 13 bases. The CDR3 loop is CASNPGARETQYF. The CDR3 DNA sequence: TGTGCCAGCAATCCGGGGGCACGAGAGACCCAGTACTTC.

This sequence joins TRBV7-3 and TRBJ2-7; D assignment may be TRBD1 or TRBD2 (5 bases each). This CDR3 contains 11 residues. Trimming cost V 11 bases and J 4 bases, with 12 bases left between them. Germline CDR1 and CDR2: SGHTA and FQGTGA. The CDR3 sequence: CAAGRVYEQYF. The DNA of the CDR3 is TGTGCCGCGGGCAGGGTGTACGAGCAGTACTTC.